This record covers a single T cell receptor beta chain. The clone's antigen remains unknown. No much larger clonotype is one base removed from it; base qualities were not supplied. V gives up 9 bases and J gives up 1 base, and the segment between their germline ends measures 12 bases. The CDR3 sequence holds 13 residues, the cysteine and phenylalanine included. The retained sequence is limited to the CDR3, 39 bases, with the frame set at the first base. In the germline V gene, CDR1 corresponds to MNHEY and CDR2 to SVGAGI. Each collaborating institution followed its own protocols to collect whole blood in K2EDTA tubes. For TCRbeta analysis, collaborator samples were shipped as frozen whole blood, as isolated PBMCs, or as DNA extracted from either sample type. This record belongs to a study of blood T cell repertoires in COVID-19 (TCRdb year 2020). Regarding the research as a whole: Collaborator samples came from the United States, Italy and Spain and covered acute and convalescent phases of COVID-19. The repertoires were released in a freely available public database intended as a resource for research on the immune response to SARS-CoV-2. The material from the prospective study consisted of cDNA or gDNA derived from T cells, B-cell-depleted T cells, or PBMCs. The samples were drawn from the first 160 participants of the ongoing ImmuneRACE study and from 1,254 subjects provided by 6 global collaborators. The sample metadata nearly always contained a de-identified subject ID, COVID-19 status, age in years and sex. Where HLA class I and class II types were available, the types were taken from metadata supplied by the sample provider, not from assay-based typing. Subjects who had been exposed to COVID-19, were actively infected with it, or had recovered from it provided the deeply sampled blood TCRbeta repertoires that made up the dataset. Results the study describes overall, beyond this receptor: The amount of clinical and demographic metadata varied by source and participant and was provided uncurated.

TCRbeta CDR3 regions were amplified from genomic DNA by means of the immunoSEQ Assay, a bias-controlled multiplex PCR. Per the original workflow: The number of nucleated cells in each sample was estimated by amplification of reference gene primers within the assay. To quantify the absolute abundance of each unique TCRbeta CDR3 rearrangement, sequence reads were collapsed and filtered. Productive Simpson clonality was computed per sample as the square root of Simpson's diversity index over productive rearrangements. Not all clones reach the TCRdb copy of this immuneACCESS table, which keeps in-frame sequences only. Checked studies attribute under half of the gap to unresolved V genes and leave the rest unexplained. That table furnishes V, J and clone size, whereas the DNA furnished D and trimming. The sample table shows 250,000 to 350,000 clones, and roughly 80% are seen once. Around 4.2% of the sample is held by the ten biggest clonotypes.

Recombination joined TRBV6-5 with TRBJ1-2; no D gene can be assigned with confidence. Sample: peripheral blood. This clonotype originated in a woman between 50 and 59 years old with active or convalescent COVID-19. At the DNA level, the sequence is TGTGCCAGGAAAGAGGATTTTAACTATGGCTACACCTTC. This encodes CARKEDFNYGYTF.